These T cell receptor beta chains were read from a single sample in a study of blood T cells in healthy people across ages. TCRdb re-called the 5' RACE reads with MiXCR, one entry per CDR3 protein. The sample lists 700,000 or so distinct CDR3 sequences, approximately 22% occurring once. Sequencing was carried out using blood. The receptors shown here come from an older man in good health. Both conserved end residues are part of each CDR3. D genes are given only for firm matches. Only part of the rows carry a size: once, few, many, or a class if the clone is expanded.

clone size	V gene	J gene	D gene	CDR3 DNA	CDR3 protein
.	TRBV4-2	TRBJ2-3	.	TGTGCCAGCAGCCCCATAATCAAGGATACGCAGTATTTT	CASSPIIKDTQYF
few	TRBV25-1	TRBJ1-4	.	TGTGCCAGCAGTGAATACTCCCCAGGGGCTGGTGAAAAACTGTTTTTT	CASSEYSPGAGEKLFF
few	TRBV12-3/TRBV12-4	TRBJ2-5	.	TGTGCCAGCAGTTCCCCTGTCGGGGAAGAGACCCAGTACTTC	CASSSPVGEETQYF
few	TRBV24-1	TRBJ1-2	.	TGTGCCACCAGTGATTTTAAGGGGGACGTCTATGGCTACACCTTC	CATSDFKGDVYGYTF
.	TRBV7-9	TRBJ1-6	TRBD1	TGTGCCAGCACGGACAGGGGGCAACCCTATAATTCACCCCTCCACTTT	CASTDRGQPYNSPLHF
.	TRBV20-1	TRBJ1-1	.	TGCAGTGCTGGGGGTAGGATCATGAACACTGAAGCTTTCTTT	CSAGGRIMNTEAFF
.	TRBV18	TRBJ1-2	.	TGTGCCAGCTCCCCCACGGGACAACTGACGTCCAACTATGGCTACACCTTC	CASSPTGQLTSNYGYTF
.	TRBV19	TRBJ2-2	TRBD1	TGTGCCAGTAGTACCTGGGCCGGGACAGGTATAGCCGGGGAGCTGTTTTTT	CASSTWAGTGIAGELFF
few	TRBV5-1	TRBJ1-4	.	TGCGCCAGCAGCACCGGACTGGGAAGGGAAAAACTGTTTTTT	CASSTGLGREKLFF
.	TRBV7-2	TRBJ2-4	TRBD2	TGTGCCAGCAGCTATCTAGCGGGAGGTGGGGCCAAAAACATTCAGTACTTC	CASSYLAGGGAKNIQYF
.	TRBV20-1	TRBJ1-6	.	TGCAGTGCTAGAGTTGGGGTGACAGATAATTCACCCCTCCACTTT	CSARVGVTDNSPLHF
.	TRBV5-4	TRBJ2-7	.	TGTGCCAGCAGTAAGGGGCCTTTTGAGGGTCTCGAGCAGTACTTC	CASSKGPFEGLEQYF
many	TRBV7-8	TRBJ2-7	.	TGTGCCAGCAGCTTAGTGGCAGGGACGTCCTACGAGCAGTACTTC	CASSLVAGTSYEQYF
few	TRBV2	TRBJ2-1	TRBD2	TGTGCCAGCAGTGAGTTGTGGAGCGGGGGGACGTACAATGAGCAGTTCTTC	CASSELWSGGTYNEQFF
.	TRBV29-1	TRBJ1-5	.	TGCAGCGTTTTACAGGGAGGACAGCCCCAGCATTTT	CSVLQGGQPQHF
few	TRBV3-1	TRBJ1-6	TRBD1	TGTGCCAGCAGCCAAAGGGTAGTGGGACAGGGCTCGGGTTCACCCCTCCACTTT	CASSQRVVGQGSGSPLHF
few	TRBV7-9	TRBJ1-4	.	TGTGCCAGCAGCTCCAACCTTGAAAAACTGTTTTTT	CASSSNLEKLFF
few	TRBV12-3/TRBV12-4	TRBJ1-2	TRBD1	TGTGCCAGCAGTTACAGGGGGACCGCCGCGGGCTACACCTTC	CASSYRGTAAGYTF